The rows below give T cell receptor beta chains drawn from one sample of a study of cytomegalovirus exposure and HLA in healthy donors. Method: immunoSEQ multiplex PCR; TCRdb's copy keeps in-frame clones and lacks some. The sample comprises 100,000 to 150,000 clones, over 60% of which are singletons, and 1.9% rests with the top ten. Sequencing was done on a sample of PBMCs. The receptor set was obtained from a middle-aged man in good health and CMV-seronegative. Both conserved end residues are part of each CDR3. The D gene is left open where the match is weak. Clone size is stated in some rows and not others, as once, few, many or a class when expanded.

v_call: TRBV7-8; clone_size: NA; d_call: NA; j_call: TRBJ2-7; cdr3_nt: TGTGCCAGCAGCTTCCTAGTCCTTTCGGCCTACGAGCAGTACTTC; cdr3_aa: CASSFLVLSAYEQYF
v_call: TRBV4-2; clone_size: few; d_call: NA; j_call: TRBJ2-2; cdr3_nt: TGTGCCAGCAGCAAGCTGGGGGCCGCGAACACCGGGGAGCTGTTTTTT; cdr3_aa: CASSKLGAANTGELFF
v_call: TRBV9; clone_size: NA; d_call: TRBD2; j_call: TRBJ2-5; cdr3_nt: TGTGCCAGCAGCGCCCATGGGGGGGAAGAGACCCAGTACTTC; cdr3_aa: CASSAHGGEETQYF
v_call: TRBV7-2; clone_size: NA; d_call: TRBD2; j_call: TRBJ2-1; cdr3_nt: TGTGCCAGCAGCTTAGGGGGAACTAGCGGGGGGTCTTATGAGCAGTTCTTC; cdr3_aa: CASSLGGTSGGSYEQFF
v_call: TRBV5-1; clone_size: NA; d_call: NA; j_call: TRBJ1-1; cdr3_nt: TGCGCCAGCAGCTTGTCCGGAGGTGGGAACACTGAAGCTTTCTTT; cdr3_aa: CASSLSGGGNTEAFF
v_call: TRBV5-8; clone_size: once; d_call: NA; j_call: TRBJ2-4; cdr3_nt: TGTGCCAGCAGCTTGAAGGGACTTCTAGCCAAAAACATTCAGTACTTC; cdr3_aa: CASSLKGLLAKNIQYF
v_call: TRBV5-6; clone_size: NA; d_call: TRBD1; j_call: TRBJ2-7; cdr3_nt: TGTGCCAGCAGCATAGGACAGGACTACGAGCAGTACTTC; cdr3_aa: CASSIGQDYEQYF
v_call: TRBV28; clone_size: few; d_call: TRBD1; j_call: TRBJ1-4; cdr3_nt: TGTGCCAGCAGTATCAACAGGGGGCGCAATGAAAAACTGTTTTTT; cdr3_aa: CASSINRGRNEKLFF
v_call: TRBV6-5; clone_size: NA; d_call: NA; j_call: TRBJ2-3; cdr3_nt: TGTGCCAGCACCCCCGGCGGCGGGACAGATACGCAGTATTTT; cdr3_aa: CASTPGGGTDTQYF
v_call: TRBV7-2; clone_size: NA; d_call: TRBD2; j_call: TRBJ2-1; cdr3_nt: TGTGCCAGCAGCCCCATAGCGGGGGGAAAGTCCTACAATGAGCAGTTCTTC; cdr3_aa: CASSPIAGGKSYNEQFF
v_call: TRBV7-7; clone_size: NA; d_call: NA; j_call: TRBJ2-2; cdr3_nt: TGTGCCAGCAGCTTAGAGACAGGTCCCGGGGAGCTGTTTTTT; cdr3_aa: CASSLETGPGELFF
v_call: TRBV5-4; clone_size: NA; d_call: NA; j_call: TRBJ1-1; cdr3_nt: TGTGCCAGCAGCTTGGAGCGGGCTGAAGCTTTCTTT; cdr3_aa: CASSLERAEAFF
v_call: TRBV6-5; clone_size: NA; d_call: TRBD1; j_call: TRBJ1-1; cdr3_nt: TGTGCCAGCAGTTACGACAGGGGGCAGAACACTGAAGCTTTCTTT; cdr3_aa: CASSYDRGQNTEAFF
v_call: TRBV4-2; clone_size: NA; d_call: TRBD2; j_call: TRBJ2-7; cdr3_nt: TGTGCCAGCAGCCAATTAGCGGGGGAGACCTACGAGCAGTACTTC; cdr3_aa: CASSQLAGETYEQYF
v_call: TRBV28; clone_size: NA; d_call: TRBD1; j_call: TRBJ1-1; cdr3_nt: TGTGCCAGCAGTTCCCTCACCGGGACAGGGGTACCTGAAGCTTTCTTT; cdr3_aa: CASSSLTGTGVPEAFF
v_call: TRBV7-3; clone_size: NA; d_call: NA; j_call: TRBJ2-3; cdr3_nt: TGTGCCAGCAGCTTACTGGGGGCGGCAGATACGCAGTATTTT; cdr3_aa: CASSLLGAADTQYF
v_call: TRBV5-1; clone_size: few; d_call: TRBD1; j_call: TRBJ2-3; cdr3_nt: TGCGCCAGCAGCTTGCGGACAGGGCTAGATACGCAGTATTTT; cdr3_aa: CASSLRTGLDTQYF
v_call: TRBV9; clone_size: NA; d_call: NA; j_call: TRBJ2-5; cdr3_nt: TGTGCCAGCAGCCGGGAAGAGACCCAGTACTTC; cdr3_aa: CASSREETQYF
v_call: TRBV6-1; clone_size: NA; d_call: NA; j_call: TRBJ1-2; cdr3_nt: TGTGCCAGCAGTGAAGTTCGAGCGGTGAACAGGGCAGTTTTGAGCTACACCTTC; cdr3_aa: CASSEVRAVNRAVLSYTF
v_call: TRBV5-5; clone_size: NA; d_call: TRBD1; j_call: TRBJ1-6; cdr3_nt: TGTGCCAGCAGCTTCCTTGGGGACAGGGATTCACCCCTCCACTTT; cdr3_aa: CASSFLGDRDSPLHF
v_call: TRBV10-3; clone_size: NA; d_call: NA; j_call: TRBJ1-1; cdr3_nt: TGTGCCATCAGTGAGACACCTGAAGCTTTCTTT; cdr3_aa: CAISETPEAFF
v_call: TRBV5-4; clone_size: NA; d_call: NA; j_call: TRBJ1-6; cdr3_nt: TGTGCCAGCAGCCTGTACACCTTCTCCTATAATTCACCCCTCCACTTT; cdr3_aa: CASSLYTFSYNSPLHF
v_call: TRBV4-2; clone_size: NA; d_call: NA; j_call: TRBJ2-2; cdr3_nt: TGTGCCAGCAGCCAAGATGGGGGAGGGGGGGCGGGCACCGGGGAGCTGTTTTTT; cdr3_aa: CASSQDGGGGAGTGELFF
v_call: TRBV30; clone_size: NA; d_call: TRBD2; j_call: TRBJ2-5; cdr3_nt: TGTGCCTGGAGGCAGCGGGGGGGCCAAGAGACCCAGTACTTC; cdr3_aa: CAWRQRGGQETQYF
v_call: TRBV9; clone_size: NA; d_call: NA; j_call: TRBJ2-5; cdr3_nt: TGTGCCAGCAGCGTCGGGACACAGGGTGGCGAGACCCAGTACTTC; cdr3_aa: CASSVGTQGGETQYF
v_call: TRBV2; clone_size: NA; d_call: TRBD1; j_call: TRBJ2-7; cdr3_nt: TGTGCCAGCAGCGGACAGGGCGTCTACGAGCAGTACTTC; cdr3_aa: CASSGQGVYEQYF
v_call: TRBV19; clone_size: NA; d_call: TRBD2; j_call: TRBJ2-5; cdr3_nt: TGTGCCACCACTCTTTCCGCGGGGGGGCCGACGATTGGTGAGACCCAGTACTTC; cdr3_aa: CATTLSAGGPTIGETQYF
v_call: TRBV14; clone_size: few; d_call: NA; j_call: TRBJ2-3; cdr3_nt: TGTGCCAGCAGCCCACTTACGGCGGGGAATACGCAGTATTTT; cdr3_aa: CASSPLTAGNTQYF
v_call: TRBV9; clone_size: NA; d_call: NA; j_call: TRBJ1-5; cdr3_nt: TGTGCCAGCAGCGTAGCAACAGGGATTAATCAGCCCCAGCATTTT; cdr3_aa: CASSVATGINQPQHF
v_call: TRBV6-5; clone_size: NA; d_call: NA; j_call: TRBJ1-1; cdr3_nt: TGTGCCAGCAGTTACTCGAAAAGGCGGATTGAAGCTTTCTTT; cdr3_aa: CASSYSKRRIEAFF
v_call: TRBV19; clone_size: NA; d_call: NA; j_call: TRBJ1-1; cdr3_nt: TGTGCCAGTAGTAGCTTTCAGGTAGGAGTTAATGGTCCGGGAAACACTGAAGCTTTCTTT; cdr3_aa: CASSSFQVGVNGPGNTEAFF
v_call: TRBV19; clone_size: once; d_call: TRBD2; j_call: TRBJ2-3; cdr3_nt: TGTGCCACCGCGGGGGGAGATACGCAGTATTTT; cdr3_aa: CATAGGDTQYF